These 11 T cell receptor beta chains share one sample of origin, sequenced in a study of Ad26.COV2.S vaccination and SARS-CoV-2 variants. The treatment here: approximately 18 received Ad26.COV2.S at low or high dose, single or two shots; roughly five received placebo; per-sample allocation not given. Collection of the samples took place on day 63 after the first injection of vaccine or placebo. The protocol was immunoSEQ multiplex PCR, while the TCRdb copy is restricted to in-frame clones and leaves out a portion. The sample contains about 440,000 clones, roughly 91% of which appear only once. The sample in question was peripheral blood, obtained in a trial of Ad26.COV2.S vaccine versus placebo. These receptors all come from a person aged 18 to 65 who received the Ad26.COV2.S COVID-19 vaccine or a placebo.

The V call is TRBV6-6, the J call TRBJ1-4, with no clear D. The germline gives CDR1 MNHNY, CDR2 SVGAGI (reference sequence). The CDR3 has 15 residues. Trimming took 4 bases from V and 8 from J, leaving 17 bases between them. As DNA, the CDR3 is TGTGCCAGCAGTTCCGTCGAATCAGTGGGCGAAAAACTGTTTTTT. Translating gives CASSSVESVGEKLFF.

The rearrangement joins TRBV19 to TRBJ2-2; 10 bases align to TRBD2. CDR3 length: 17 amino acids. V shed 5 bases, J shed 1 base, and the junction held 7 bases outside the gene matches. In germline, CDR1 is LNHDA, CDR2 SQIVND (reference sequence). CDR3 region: CASSSPRLAGNTGELFF. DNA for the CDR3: TGTGCCAGTAGTTCTCCCCGACTAGCGGGGAACACCGGGGAGCTGTTTTTT.

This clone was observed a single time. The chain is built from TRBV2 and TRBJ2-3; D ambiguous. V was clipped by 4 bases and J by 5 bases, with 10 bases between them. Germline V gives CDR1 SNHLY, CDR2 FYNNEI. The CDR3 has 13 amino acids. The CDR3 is CASSAEGGDTQYF. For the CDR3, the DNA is TGTGCCAGCAGTGCTGAAGGCGGAGATACGCAGTATTTT.

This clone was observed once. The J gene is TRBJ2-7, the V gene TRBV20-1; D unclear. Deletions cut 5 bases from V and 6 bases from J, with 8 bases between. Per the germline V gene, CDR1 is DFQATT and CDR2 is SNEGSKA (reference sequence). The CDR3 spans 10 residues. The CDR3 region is CSAGVGEQYF. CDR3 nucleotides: TGCAGTGCTGGGGTTGGCGAGCAGTACTTC.

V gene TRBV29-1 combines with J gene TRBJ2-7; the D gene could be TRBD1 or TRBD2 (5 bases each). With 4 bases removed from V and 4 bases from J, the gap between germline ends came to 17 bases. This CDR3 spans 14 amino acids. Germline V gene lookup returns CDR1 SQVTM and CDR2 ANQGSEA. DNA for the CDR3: TGCAGCGTTGCGGGACCGCCAAGGAGTTACGAGCAGTACTTC. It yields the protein CSVAGPPRSYEQYF.

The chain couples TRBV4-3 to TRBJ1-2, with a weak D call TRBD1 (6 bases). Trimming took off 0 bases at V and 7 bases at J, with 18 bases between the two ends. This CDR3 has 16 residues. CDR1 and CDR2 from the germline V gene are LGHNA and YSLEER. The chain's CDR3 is CASSQEAVGGRGGYTF. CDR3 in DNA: TGCGCCAGCAGCCAAGAAGCGGTAGGGGGGCGCGGTGGCTACACCTTC.

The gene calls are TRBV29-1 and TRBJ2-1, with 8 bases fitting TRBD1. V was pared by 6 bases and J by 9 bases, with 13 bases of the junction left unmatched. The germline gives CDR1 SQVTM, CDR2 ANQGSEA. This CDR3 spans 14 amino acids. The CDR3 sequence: CSVGRQGRWREQFF. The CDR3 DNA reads TGCAGCGTCGGCCGACAGGGGAGATGGCGTGAGCAGTTCTTC.

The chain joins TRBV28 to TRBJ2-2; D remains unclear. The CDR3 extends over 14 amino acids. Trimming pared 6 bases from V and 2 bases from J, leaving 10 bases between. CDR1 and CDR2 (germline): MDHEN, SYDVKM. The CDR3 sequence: CASRSPVNTGELFF. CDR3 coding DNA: TGTGCCAGCAGGTCGCCCGTAAACACCGGGGAGCTGTTTTTT.

CDR3 bases: TGTGCCAGCAGTTTAGGCCGGGGGACTGAGCAGTTCTTC. Its protein product is CASSLGRGTEQFF. The chain recombines TRBV28 with TRBJ2-1, with D tentatively TRBD2 (6 bases). Germline CDR1 and CDR2: MDHEN and SYDVKM. CDR3 length equals 13 residues. The ends were cut back, 2 bases at V and 9 bases at J, with 11 bases in the middle. Using reference TRBV28 and TRBJ2-1 for the parts outside the CDR3, the full variable domain is DVKVTQSSRYLVKRTGEKVFLECVQDMDHENMFWYRQDPGLGLRLIYFSYDVKMKEKGDIPEGYSVSREKKERFSLILESASTNQTSMYLCASSLGRGTEQFFGPGTRLTVL.

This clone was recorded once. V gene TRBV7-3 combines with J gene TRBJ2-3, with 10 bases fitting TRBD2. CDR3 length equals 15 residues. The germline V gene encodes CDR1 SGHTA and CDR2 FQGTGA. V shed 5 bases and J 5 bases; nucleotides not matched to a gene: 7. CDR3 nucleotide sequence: TGTGCCAGCAGCCCTTCAGCGGGAGGGTTAGATACGCAGTATTTT. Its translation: CASSPSAGGLDTQYF.

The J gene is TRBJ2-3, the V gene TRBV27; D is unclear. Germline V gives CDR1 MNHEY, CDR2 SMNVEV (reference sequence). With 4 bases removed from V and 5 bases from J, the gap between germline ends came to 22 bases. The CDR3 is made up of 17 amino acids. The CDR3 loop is CASSSRLGPAAGDTQYF. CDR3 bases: TGTGCCAGCAGTTCCCGACTCGGACCTGCCGCTGGAGATACGCAGTATTTT.